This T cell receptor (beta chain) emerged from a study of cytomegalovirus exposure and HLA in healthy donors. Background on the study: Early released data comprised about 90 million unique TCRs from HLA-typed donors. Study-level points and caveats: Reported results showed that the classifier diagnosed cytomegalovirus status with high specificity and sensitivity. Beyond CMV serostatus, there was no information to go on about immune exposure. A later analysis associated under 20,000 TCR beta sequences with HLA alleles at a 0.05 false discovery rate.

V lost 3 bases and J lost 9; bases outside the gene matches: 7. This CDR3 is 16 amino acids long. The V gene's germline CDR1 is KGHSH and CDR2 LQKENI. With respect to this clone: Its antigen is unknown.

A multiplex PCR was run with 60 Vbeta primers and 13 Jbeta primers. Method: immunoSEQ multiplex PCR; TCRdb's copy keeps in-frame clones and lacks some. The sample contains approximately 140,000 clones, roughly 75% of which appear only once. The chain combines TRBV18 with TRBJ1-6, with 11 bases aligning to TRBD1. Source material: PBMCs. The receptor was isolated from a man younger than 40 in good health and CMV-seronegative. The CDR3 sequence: CASSPTGQGVTSPLHF. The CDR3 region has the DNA TGTGCCAGCTCACCGACGGGACAGGGGGTTACTTCACCCCTCCACTTT. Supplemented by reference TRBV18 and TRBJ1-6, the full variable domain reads NAGVMQNPRHLVRRRGQEARLRCSPMKGHSHVYWYRQLPEEGLKFMVYLQKENIIDESGMPKERFSAEFPKEGPSILRIQQVVRGDSAAYFCASSPTGQGVTSPLHFGNGTRLTVT.